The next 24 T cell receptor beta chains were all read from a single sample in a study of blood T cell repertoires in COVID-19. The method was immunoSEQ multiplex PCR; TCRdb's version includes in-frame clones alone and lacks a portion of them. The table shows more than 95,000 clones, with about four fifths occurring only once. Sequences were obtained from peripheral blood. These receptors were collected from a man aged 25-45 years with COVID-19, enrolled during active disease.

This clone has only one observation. Written as DNA, the CDR3 is TGTGCCAGTAGTATTAAGGGGGGGACAGGGATTTGGAACACTGAAGCTTTCTTT. This sequence encodes CASSIKGGTGIWNTEAFF. This chain joins TRBV19 and TRBJ1-1, with 9 bases that match TRBD1. Unmatched junction bases numbered 12, after V lost 3 bases and J lost 1 base. The CDR3 runs 18 residues. Germline CDR1 and CDR2: LNHDA and SQIVND (reference sequence).

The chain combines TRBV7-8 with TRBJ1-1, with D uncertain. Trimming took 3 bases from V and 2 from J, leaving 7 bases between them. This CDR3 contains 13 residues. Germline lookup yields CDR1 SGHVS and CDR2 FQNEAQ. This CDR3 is CASSFGLNTEAFF. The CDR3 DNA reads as TGTGCCAGCAGCTTCGGACTTAACACTGAAGCTTTCTTT.

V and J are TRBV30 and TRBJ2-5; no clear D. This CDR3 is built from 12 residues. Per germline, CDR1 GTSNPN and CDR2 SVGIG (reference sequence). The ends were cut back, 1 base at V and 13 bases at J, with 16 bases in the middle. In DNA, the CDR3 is TGTGCCTGGAGTGGAGTTGCTGGTTGTCCGTACTTC. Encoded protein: CAWSGVAGCPYF.

CDR3 sequence: CASSESQGGGYEKLFF. CDR3 DNA: TGTGCCAGCAGTGAATCGCAGGGGGGAGGTTATGAAAAACTGTTTTTT. The chain couples TRBV6-1 to TRBJ1-4, with 7 bases that match TRBD1. V lost 2 bases and J lost 6; bases outside the gene matches: 9. Germline CDR1 reads MNHNS; CDR2 reads SASEGT. The CDR3 loop spans 16 amino acids.

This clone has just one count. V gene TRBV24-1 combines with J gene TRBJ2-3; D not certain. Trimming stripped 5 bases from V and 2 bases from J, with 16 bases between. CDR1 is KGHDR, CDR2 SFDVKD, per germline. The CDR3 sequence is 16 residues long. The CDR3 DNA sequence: TGTGCCACCAGTGGTGGAACTACCTCCCACACAGATACGCAGTATTTT. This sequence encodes CATSGGTTSHTDTQYF.

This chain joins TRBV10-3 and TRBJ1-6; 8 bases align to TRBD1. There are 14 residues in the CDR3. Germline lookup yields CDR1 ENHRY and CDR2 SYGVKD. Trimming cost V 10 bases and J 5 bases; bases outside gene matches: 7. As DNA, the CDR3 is TGTGCCACTCAGGGGGCGAATAATAATTCACCCCTCCACTTT. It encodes CATQGANNNSPLHF.

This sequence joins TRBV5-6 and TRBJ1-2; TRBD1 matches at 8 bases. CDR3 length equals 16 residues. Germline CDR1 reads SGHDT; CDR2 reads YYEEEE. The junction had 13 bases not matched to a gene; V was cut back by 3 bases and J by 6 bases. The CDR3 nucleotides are TGTGCCAGCAGCTCTGGGTTTGGGCAGGGGGCAAATGGCTACACCTTC. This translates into CASSSGFGQGANGYTF.

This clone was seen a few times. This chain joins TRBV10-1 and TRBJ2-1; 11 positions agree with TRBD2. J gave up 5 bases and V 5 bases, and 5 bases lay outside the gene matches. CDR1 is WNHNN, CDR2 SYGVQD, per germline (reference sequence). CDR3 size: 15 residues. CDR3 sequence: CASSQTSGSNNEQFF. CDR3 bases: TGCGCCAGCAGTCAAACTAGCGGGAGCAACAATGAGCAGTTCTTC.

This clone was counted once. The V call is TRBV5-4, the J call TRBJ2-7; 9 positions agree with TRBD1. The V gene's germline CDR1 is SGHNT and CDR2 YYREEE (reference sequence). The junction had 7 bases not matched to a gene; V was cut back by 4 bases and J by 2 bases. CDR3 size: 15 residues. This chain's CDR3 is CASSPTGGSPYEQYF. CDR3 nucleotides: TGTGCCAGCAGCCCGACAGGGGGGTCCCCCTACGAGCAGTACTTC.

The CDR3 loop is CASSLPGRGEAFF. CDR3 DNA: TGTGCCAGCAGCCTCCCAGGGAGGGGTGAAGCTTTCTTT. This chain joins TRBV12-3 or TRBV12-4 and TRBJ1-1; D may be TRBD1 (5 bases). Trimming shortened V by 6 bases and J by 7 bases, and 15 bases separated the two germline ends. This CDR3 spans 13 amino acids.

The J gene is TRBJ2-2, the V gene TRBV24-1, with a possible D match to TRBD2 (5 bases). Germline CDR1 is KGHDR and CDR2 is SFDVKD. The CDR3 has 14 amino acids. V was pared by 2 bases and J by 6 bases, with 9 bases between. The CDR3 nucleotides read TGTGCCACCAGTGATTACCGGGGTTCCGGGGAGCTGTTTTTT. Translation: CATSDYRGSGELFF.

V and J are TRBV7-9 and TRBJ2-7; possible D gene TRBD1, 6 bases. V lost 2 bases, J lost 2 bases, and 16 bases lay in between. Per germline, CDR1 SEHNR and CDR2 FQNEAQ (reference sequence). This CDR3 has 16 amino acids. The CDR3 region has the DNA TGTGCCAGCAGCTTAAATTCAGGGGATAGGACCTACGAGCAGTACTTC. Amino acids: CASSLNSGDRTYEQYF.

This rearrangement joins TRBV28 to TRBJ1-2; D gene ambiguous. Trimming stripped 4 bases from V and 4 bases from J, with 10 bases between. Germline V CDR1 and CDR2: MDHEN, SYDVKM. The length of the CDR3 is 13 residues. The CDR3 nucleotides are TGTGCCAGCAGTTCTCCTGCGGGCTATGGCTACACCTTC. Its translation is CASSSPAGYGYTF.

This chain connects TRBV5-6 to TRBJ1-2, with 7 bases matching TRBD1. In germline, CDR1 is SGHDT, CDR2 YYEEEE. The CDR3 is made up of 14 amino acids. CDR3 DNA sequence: TGTGCGACGGTACAGGGGCGTCTAGACTATGGCTACACCTTC. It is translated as CATVQGRLDYGYTF. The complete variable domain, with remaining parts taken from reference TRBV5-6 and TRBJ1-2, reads DAGVTQSPTHLIKTRGQQVTLRCSPKSGHDTVSWYQQALGQGPQFIFQYYEEEERQRGNFPDRFSGHQFPNYSSELNVNALLLGDSALYLCATVQGRLDYGYTFGSGTRLTVV.

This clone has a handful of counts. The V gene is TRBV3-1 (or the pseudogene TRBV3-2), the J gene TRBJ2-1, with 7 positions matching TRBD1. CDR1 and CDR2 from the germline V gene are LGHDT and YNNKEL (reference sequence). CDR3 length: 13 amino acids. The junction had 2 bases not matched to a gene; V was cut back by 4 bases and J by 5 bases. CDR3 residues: CASSLDRNNEQFF. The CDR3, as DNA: TGTGCCAGCAGCCTGGACAGGAACAATGAGCAGTTCTTC.

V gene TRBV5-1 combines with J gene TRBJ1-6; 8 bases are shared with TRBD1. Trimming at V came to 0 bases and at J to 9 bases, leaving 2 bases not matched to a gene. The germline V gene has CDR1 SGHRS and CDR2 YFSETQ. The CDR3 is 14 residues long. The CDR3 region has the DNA TGCGCCAGCAGCTTGGCAGGGGGCGGTTCACCCCTCCACTTT. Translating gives CASSLAGGGSPLHF.

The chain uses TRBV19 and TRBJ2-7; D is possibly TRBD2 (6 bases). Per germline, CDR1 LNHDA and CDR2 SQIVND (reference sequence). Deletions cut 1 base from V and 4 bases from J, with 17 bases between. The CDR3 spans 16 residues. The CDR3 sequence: CASSIASRVAGYEQYF. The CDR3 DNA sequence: TGTGCCAGTAGTATAGCCTCCCGGGTCGCGGGATACGAGCAGTACTTC.

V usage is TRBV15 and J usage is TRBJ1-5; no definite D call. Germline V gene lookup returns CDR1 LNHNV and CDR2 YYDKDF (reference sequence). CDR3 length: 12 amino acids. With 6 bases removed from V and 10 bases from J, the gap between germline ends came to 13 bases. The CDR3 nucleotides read TGTGCCACCAGTGTCAAACCGGGACCCCAGCATTTT. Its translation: CATSVKPGPQHF. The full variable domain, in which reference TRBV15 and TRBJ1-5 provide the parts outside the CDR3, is DAMVIQNPRYQVTQFGKPVTLSCSQTLNHNVMYWYQQKSSQAPKLLFHYYDKDFNNEADTPDNFQSRRPNTSFCFLDIRSPGLGDTAMYLCATSVKPGPQHFGDGTRLSIL.

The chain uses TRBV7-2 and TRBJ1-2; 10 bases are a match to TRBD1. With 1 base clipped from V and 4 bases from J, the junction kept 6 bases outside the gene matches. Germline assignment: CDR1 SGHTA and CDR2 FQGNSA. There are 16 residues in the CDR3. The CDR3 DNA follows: TGTGCCAGCAGCTTAGAAGGACAGGGGGTTCGCTATGGCTACACCTTC. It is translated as CASSLEGQGVRYGYTF.

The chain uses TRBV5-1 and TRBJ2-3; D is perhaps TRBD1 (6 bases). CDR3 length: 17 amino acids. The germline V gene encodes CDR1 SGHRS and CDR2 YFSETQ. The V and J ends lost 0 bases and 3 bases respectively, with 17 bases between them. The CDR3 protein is CASSLAPFDRSTDTQYF. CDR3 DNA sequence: TGCGCCAGCAGCTTGGCCCCTTTCGACAGGAGTACAGATACGCAGTATTTT.

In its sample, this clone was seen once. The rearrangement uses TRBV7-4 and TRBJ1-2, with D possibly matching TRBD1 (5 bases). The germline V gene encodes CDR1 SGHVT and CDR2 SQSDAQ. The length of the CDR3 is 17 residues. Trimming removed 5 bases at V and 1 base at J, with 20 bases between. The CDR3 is CASSPPGERAGNYGYTF. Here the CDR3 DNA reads TGTGCCAGCAGCCCTCCGGGGGAAAGGGCGGGTAACTATGGCTACACCTTC.

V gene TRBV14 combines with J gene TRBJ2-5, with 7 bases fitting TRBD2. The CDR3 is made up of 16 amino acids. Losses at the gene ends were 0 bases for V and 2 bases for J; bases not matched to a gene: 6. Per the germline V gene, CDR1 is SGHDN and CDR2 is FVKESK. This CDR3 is CASSQESGGHQETQYF. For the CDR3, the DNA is TGTGCCAGCAGCCAAGAATCGGGAGGCCATCAAGAGACCCAGTACTTC.

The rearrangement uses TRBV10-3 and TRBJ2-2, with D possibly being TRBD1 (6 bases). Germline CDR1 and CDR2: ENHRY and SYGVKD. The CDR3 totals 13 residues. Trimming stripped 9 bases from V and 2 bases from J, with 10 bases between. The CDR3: CAISGANTGELFF. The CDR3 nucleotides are TGTGCCATTTCAGGGGCCAACACCGGGGAGCTGTTTTTT.

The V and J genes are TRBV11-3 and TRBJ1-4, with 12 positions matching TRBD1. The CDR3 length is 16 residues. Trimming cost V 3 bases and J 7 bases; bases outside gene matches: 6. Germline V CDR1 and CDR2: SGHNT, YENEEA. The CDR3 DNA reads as TGTGCCAGCAGCTTCGGGACAGGGGGCCCTGGTGAAAAACTGTTTTTT. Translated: CASSFGTGGPGEKLFF.